This T cell receptor beta chain originates from a study of T cells in Graves' hyperthyroidism and ophthalmopathy. Amplification of TCR beta CDR3 regions was performed using RNA transcripts as template. During a first-round RT-PCR of the TCR CDR3, the HTBI primer set was used. TCRdb re-analysed the multiplex PCR reads in MiXCR, keeping a single row per CDR3 protein. The data contain around 340,000 distinct CDR3 sequences, more than 11% of them singletons. This CDR3 contains 16 residues. V shed 5 bases, J shed 1 base, and the junction held 8 bases outside the gene matches. The V gene's germline CDR1 is SGHTA and CDR2 FQGNSA. This clonotype was observed many times.

V gene TRBV7-2 combines with J gene TRBJ2-1; 7 bases align to TRBD1. The sequence derives from a woman aged 25 to 39 with Graves' hyperthyroidism. Source material: blood. The CDR3 DNA sequence: TGTGCCAGCAGCCTCGAGGGGGCTCGTTCCTACAATGAGCAGTTCTTC. It specifies CASSLEGARSYNEQFF.